This note documents a single T cell receptor (beta chain) sequence. Its antigen is still unknown. These data are taken from a study of T cells in Graves' hyperthyroidism and ophthalmopathy. Researchers amplified the TCR beta CDR3 regions from RNA transcripts. Initially, a first-round RT-PCR of the TCR CDR3 employed the HTBI primer set. Via MiXCR, TCRdb re-called the multiplex PCR reads, giving one row per CDR3 protein. Of around 610,000 distinct CDR3 sequences listed, roughly 15% were seen once; the top ten hold about 3.9%. Germline-derived CDR1 and CDR2 are LGHNA and YSLEER. CDR3 size: 15 residues. Germline trimming cut 0 bases from V and 2 bases from J; bases unmatched to any gene: 3. Study results and limitations: A median 6.5 months before onset, the model predicted ophthalmopathy.

The receptor was isolated from a woman aged 40 to 55 with Graves' ophthalmopathy. Sequencing was performed on blood. V is TRBV4-3 and J is TRBJ2-5; 7 bases match TRBD1. The CDR3 nucleotides are TGCGCCAGCAGCCAAGAGGTCAGGGGGCAAGAGACCCAGTACTTC. It translates to CASSQEVRGQETQYF.